This TCR beta chain was found in a study of CD8 T cells in ankylosing spondylitis. For TCR beta, libraries came from quantitative 5'-RACE with molecular barcodes. TCRdb analysed the 5' RACE reads with MiXCR anew, one entry per CDR3 protein. The sample holds about 130,000 distinct CDR3 sequences; 7.3% are singletons and the top ten take 9.5% to 15%. This clonotype was seen many times. The target antigen is unknown. Its ends do not fully match the called genes, so a read error is possible. The CDR3 is 13 residues long. Germline V CDR1 and CDR2: SSHAT, FNYEAQ (reference sequence). Whole-study findings and limits: Clones linked to the disease showed a CD8+ phenotype. They occurred at relatively low frequencies in peripheral blood. Blood of patients with ankylosing spondylitis appeared to be characterized by a TCR beta motif of eight highly homologous variants. Matched ankylosing spondylitis synovial fluid reportedly contained a significantly enriched population of disease-linked clones.

The TCR originated in a female donor with ankylosing spondylitis or in good health (not recorded which). Sample: blood, either unsorted or a sorted T cell fraction (not recorded which). V gene TRBV7-7 combines with J gene TRBJ2-1; 7 bases align to TRBD1. CDR3 DNA sequence: TGTGCTAGCAGCTTAACAGGGGACAATGAGCAGTTCTTC. It is translated as CASSLTGDNEQFF. The complete variable domain, with remaining parts taken from reference TRBV7-7 and TRBJ2-1, reads GAGVSQSPRYKVTKRGQDVTLRCDPISSHATLYWYQQALGQGPEFLTYFNYEAQPDKSGLPSDRFSAERPEGSISTLTIQRTEQRDSAMYRCASSLTGDNEQFFGPGTRLTVL.